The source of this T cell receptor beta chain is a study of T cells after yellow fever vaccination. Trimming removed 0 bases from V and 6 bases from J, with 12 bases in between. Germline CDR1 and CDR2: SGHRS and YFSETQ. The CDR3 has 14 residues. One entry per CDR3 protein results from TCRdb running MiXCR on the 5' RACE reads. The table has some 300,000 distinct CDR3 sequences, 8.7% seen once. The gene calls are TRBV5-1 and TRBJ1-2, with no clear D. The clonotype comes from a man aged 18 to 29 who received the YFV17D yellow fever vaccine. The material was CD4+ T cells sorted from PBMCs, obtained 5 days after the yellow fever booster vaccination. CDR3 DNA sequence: TGCGCCAGCAGCTTGGCTGCGGGCGAGAATGGCTACACCTTC. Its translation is CASSLAAGENGYTF.